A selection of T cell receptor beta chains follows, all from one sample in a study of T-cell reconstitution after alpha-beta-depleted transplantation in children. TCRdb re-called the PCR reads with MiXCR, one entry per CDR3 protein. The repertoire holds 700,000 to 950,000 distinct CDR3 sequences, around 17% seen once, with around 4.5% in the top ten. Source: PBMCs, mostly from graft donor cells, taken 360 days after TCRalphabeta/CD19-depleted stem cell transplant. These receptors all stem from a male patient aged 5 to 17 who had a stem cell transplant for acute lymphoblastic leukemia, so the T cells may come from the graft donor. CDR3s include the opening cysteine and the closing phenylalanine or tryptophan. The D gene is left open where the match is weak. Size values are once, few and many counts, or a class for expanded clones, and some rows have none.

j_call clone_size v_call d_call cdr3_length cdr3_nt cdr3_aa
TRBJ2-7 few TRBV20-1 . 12 TGCAGTGCTGGACGGTACTCCTACGAGCAGTACTTC CSAGRYSYEQYF
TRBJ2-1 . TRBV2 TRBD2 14 TGTGCCAGCAGTCCAGGACTAGCTGTGTATGAGCAGTTCTTC CASSPGLAVYEQFF
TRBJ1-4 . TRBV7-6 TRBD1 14 TGTGCCTCCAAATTTGGACAGGGGGATGAAAAACTGTTTTTT CASKFGQGDEKLFF
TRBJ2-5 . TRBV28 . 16 TGTGCCAGCAGTGAGGTTTGGCCCGGGAGTTCGGAGACCCAGTACTTC CASSEVWPGSSETQYF
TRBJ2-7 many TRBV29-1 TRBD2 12 TGCAGCGCCACTAGCGCAAGGTACGAGCAGTACTTC CSATSARYEQYF
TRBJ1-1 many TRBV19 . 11 TGTGCCAGTAGTGTAGGCGCTGAAGCTTTCTTT CASSVGAEAFF
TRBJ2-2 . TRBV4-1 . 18 TGCGCCAGCAGCCAAGGGTACCCCGGTAGCGAAGTGTCCGGGGAGCTGTTTTTT CASSQGYPGSEVSGELFF
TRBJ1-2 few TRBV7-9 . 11 TGTGCCAGCAGCTTAGGCAGGGGACCTACCTTC CASSLGRGPTF
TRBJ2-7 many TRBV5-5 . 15 TGTGCCAGCAGCTTAGCAGAGGCCAAAACCTACGAGCAGTACTTC CASSLAEAKTYEQYF
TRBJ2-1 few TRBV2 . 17 TGTGCCAGCAGTGAAGCGCCGGGGTTCCAGTCCTACAATGAGCAGTTCTTC CASSEAPGFQSYNEQFF
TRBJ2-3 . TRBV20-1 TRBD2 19 TGCAGTGCTAGAGATTCGGGACTAGCGGGAGGGCCAAGCACAGATACGCAGTATTTT CSARDSGLAGGPSTDTQYF
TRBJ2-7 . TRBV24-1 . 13 TGTGCCACCAGTGAGGCAGGGACGTCTGGGCAGTACTTC CATSEAGTSGQYF
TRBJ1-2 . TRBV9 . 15 TGTGCCAGCAGCGTAGATTGGACTAGGCACTATGGCTACACCTTC CASSVDWTRHYGYTF
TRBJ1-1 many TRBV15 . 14 TGTGCCACCAGCCCAGGAAGGATGGACACTGAAGCTTTCTTT CATSPGRMDTEAFF
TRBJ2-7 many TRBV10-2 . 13 TGCGCCAGCAATGTGGACAACTCCTACGAGCAGTACTTC CASNVDNSYEQYF
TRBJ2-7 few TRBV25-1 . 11 TGTGCCAGCAGGGATCGGTGGGAGCAGTACTTC CASRDRWEQYF
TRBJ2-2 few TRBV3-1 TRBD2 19 TGTGCCAGCAGCCAAGTCCCGGGACTAGCGGGTTGGGCCACCGGGGAGCTGTTTTTT CASSQVPGLAGWATGELFF
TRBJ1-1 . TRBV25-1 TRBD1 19 TGTGCCAGCAGTGAATTCTCACTCCCGGGACAGGGGGATAACACTGAAGCTTTCTTT CASSEFSLPGQGDNTEAFF
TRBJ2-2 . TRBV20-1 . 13 TGCAGTGCTTGGGACACGAACACCGGGGAGCTGTTTTTT CSAWDTNTGELFF
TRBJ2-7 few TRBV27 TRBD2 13 TGTGCCAGCAGTTGGAGCGGGAGGAACGAGCAGTACTTC CASSWSGRNEQYF
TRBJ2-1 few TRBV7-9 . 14 TGTGCCAGCGGGGGCGGTAGCTCCTACAATGAGCAGTTCTTC CASGGGSSYNEQFF
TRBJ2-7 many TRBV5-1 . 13 TGCGCCAGCAGCTCAAGCGGAGCCTACGAGCAGTACTTC CASSSSGAYEQYF
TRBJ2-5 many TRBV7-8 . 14 TGTGCCAGCAGCTTAGTTGGGGTTAAAGAGACCCAGTACTTC CASSLVGVKETQYF
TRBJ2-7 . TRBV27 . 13 TGTGCCAGCAGTTACGTTGGGCGCGGCGAGCAGTACTTC CASSYVGRGEQYF
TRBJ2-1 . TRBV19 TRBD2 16 TGTGCCAGTAGTGAGGGCGGGAGACCTCCCTACAATGAGCAGTTCTTC CASSEGGRPPYNEQFF
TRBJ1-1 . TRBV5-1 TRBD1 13 TGCGCCAGCAGCACAGGACAGGCGAAGAGGGCTTTCTTT CASSTGQAKRAFF
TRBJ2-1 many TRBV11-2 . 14 TGTGCCAGCAGTATTTCGTTCTCCTACAATGAGCAGTTCTTC CASSISFSYNEQFF
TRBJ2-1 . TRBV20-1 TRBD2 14 TGCAGTGCTAGACTACTAGCGGCCGTGGGTGAGCAGTTCTTC CSARLLAAVGEQFF
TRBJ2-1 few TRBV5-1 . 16 TGCGCCAGCAGCTTCCAAGTAGCGTCATCCTACAATGAGCAGTTCTTC CASSFQVASSYNEQFF
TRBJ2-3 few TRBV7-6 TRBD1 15 TGTGCCAGCTTAACAGGGGATGGGGGCACAGATACGCAGTATTTT CASLTGDGGTDTQYF
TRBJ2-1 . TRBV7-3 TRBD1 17 TGTGCCAGCAGCTTAAACCCGACAGGGGGAAGGGACAATGAGCAGTTCTTC CASSLNPTGGRDNEQFF
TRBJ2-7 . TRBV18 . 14 TGTGCCAGCTCACCACCCCTAAGGTCCTACGAGCAGTACTTC CASSPPLRSYEQYF